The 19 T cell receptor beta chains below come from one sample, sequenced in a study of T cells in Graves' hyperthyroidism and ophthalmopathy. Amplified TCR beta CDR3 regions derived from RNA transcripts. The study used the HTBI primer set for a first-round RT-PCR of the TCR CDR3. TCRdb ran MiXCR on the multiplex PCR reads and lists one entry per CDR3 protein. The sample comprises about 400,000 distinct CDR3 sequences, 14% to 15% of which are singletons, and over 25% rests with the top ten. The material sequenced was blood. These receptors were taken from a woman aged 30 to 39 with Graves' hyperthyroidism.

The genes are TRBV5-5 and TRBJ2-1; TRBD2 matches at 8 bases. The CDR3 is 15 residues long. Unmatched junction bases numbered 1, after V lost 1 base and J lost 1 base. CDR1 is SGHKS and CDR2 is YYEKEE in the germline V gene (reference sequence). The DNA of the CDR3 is TGTGCCAGCAGCTTGCGGGAGGGTTCCTACAATGAGCAGTTCTTC. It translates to CASSLREGSYNEQFF.

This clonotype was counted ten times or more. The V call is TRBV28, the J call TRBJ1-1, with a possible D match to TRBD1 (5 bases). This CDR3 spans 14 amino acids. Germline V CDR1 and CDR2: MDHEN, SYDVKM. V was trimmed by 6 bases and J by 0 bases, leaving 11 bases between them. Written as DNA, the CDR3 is TGTGCCAGCAGATTGACAGCTATGAACACTGAAGCTTTCTTT. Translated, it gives CASRLTAMNTEAFF. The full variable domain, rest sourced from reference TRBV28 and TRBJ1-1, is DVKVTQSSRYLVKRTGEKVFLECVQDMDHENMFWYRQDPGLGLRLIYFSYDVKMKEKGDIPEGYSVSREKKERFSLILESASTNQTSMYLCASRLTAMNTEAFFGQGTRLTVV.

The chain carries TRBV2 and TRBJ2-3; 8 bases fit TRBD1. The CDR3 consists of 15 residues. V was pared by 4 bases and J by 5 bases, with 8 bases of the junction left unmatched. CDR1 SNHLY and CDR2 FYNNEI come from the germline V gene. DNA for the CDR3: TGTGCCAGCAGTGTTGGACAGGGTCGAGGAGATACGCAGTATTTT. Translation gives CASSVGQGRGDTQYF.

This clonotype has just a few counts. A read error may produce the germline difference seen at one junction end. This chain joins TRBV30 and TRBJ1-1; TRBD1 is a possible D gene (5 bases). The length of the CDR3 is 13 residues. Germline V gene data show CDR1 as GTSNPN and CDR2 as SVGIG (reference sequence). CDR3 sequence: CAWSLGGTTKAFF. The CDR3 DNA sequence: TGTGCCTGGAGTCTCGGAGGGACCACTAAAGCTTTCTTT. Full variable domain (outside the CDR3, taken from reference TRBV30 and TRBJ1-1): SQTIHQWPATLVQPVGSPLSLECTVEGTSNPNLYWYRQAAGRGLQLLFYSVGIGQISSEVPQNLSASRPQDRQFILSSKKLLLSDSGFYLCAWSLGGTTKAFFGQGTRLTVV.

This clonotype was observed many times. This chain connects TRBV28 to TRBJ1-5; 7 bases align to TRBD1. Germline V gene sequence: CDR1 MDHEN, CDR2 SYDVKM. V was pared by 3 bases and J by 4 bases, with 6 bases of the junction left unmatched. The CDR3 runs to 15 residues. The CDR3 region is CASSFSWTGNQPQHF. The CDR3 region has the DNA TGTGCCAGCAGTTTTAGTTGGACAGGTAATCAGCCCCAGCATTTT.

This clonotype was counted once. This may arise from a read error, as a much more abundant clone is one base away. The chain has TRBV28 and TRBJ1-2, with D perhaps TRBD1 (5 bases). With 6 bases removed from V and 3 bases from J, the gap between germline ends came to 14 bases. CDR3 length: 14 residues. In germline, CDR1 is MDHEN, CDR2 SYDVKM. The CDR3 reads CASRLSGADYGYTF. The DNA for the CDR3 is TGTGCCAGCAGACTATCCGGGGCGGACTATGGCTACACCTTC.

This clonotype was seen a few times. The DNA of the CDR3 is TGCAGTGCCACAGGGGACAATCAGCCCCAGCATTTT. Its translation is CSATGDNQPQHF. The rearrangement links TRBV20-1 to TRBJ1-5, with 7 bases matching TRBD1. The junction had 2 bases not matched to a gene; V was cut back by 6 bases and J by 3 bases. This CDR3 comprises 12 residues. Germline V gene data show CDR1 as DFQATT and CDR2 as SNEGSKA (reference sequence).

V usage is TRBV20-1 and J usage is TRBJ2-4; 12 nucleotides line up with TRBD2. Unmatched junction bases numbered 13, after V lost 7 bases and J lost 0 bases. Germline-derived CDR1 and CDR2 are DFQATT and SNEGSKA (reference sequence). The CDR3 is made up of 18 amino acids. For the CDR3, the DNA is TGCAGTGTTAATAACCCTAGCGGGAGGGGGGGAGCCAAAAACATTCAGTACTTC. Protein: CSVNNPSGRGGAKNIQYF.

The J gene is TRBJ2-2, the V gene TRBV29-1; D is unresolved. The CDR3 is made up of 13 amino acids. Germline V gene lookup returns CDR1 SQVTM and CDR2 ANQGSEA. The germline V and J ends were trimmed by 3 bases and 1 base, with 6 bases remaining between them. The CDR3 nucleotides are TGCAGCGTTGATCCGGGGAACACCGGGGAGCTGTTTTTT. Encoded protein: CSVDPGNTGELFF.

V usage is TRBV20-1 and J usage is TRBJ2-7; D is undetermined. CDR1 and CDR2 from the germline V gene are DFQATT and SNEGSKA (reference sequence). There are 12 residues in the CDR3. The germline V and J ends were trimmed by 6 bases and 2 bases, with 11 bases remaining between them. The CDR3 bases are TGCAGTGCCACCTCGCATACCTACGAGCAGTACTTC. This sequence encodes CSATSHTYEQYF.

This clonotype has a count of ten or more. The CDR3 DNA is TGCAGCGTTGACGCAGGGGCTTATCTTGATGAGCAGTTCTTC. Protein sequence: CSVDAGAYLDEQFF. V and J are TRBV29-1 and TRBJ2-1, with D perhaps TRBD1 (6 bases). V was shortened by 3 bases and J by 8 bases, with 17 bases between the two germline ends. The CDR3 covers 14 residues. Germline CDR1 is SQVTM and CDR2 is ANQGSEA.

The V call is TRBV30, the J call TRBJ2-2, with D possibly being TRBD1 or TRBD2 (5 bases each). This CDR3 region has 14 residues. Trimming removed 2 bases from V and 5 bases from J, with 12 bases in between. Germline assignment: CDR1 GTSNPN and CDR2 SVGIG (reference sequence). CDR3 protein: CAWSHRGGTGELFF. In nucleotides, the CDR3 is TGTGCCTGGAGTCACCGGGGCGGGACCGGGGAGCTGTTTTTT.

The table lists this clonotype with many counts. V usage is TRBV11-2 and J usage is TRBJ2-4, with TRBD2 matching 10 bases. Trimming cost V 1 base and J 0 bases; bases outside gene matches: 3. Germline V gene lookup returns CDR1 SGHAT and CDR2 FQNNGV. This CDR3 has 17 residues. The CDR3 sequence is CASSLGTSGIAKNIQYF. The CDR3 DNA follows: TGTGCCAGCAGCTTAGGTACTAGCGGGATAGCCAAAAACATTCAGTACTTC.

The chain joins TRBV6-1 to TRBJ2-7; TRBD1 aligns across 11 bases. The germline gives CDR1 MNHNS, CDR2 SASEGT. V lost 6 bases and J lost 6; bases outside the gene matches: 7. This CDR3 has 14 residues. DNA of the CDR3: TGTGCCAGCAGACCGGGACAGGGGGTCTCCGAGCAGTACTTC. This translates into CASRPGQGVSEQYF.

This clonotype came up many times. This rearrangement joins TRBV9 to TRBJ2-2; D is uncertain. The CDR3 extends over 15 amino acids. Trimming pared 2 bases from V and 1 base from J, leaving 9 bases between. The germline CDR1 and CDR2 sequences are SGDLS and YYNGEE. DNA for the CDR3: TGTGCCAGCAGCGTTGGACGCGTGAACACCGGGGAGCTGTTTTTT. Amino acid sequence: CASSVGRVNTGELFF.

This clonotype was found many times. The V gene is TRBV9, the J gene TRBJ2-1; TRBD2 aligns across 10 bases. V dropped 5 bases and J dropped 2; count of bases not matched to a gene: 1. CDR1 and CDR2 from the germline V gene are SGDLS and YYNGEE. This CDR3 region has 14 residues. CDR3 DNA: TGTGCCAGCAGGGGGACTAGCGCCTACAATGAGCAGTTCTTC. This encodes CASRGTSAYNEQFF. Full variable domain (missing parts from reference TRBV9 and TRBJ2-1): DSGVTQTPKHLITATGQRVTLRCSPRSGDLSVYWYQQSLDQGLQFLIQYYNGEERAKGNILERFSAQQFPDLHSELNLSSLELGDSALYFCASRGTSAYNEQFFGPGTRLTVL.

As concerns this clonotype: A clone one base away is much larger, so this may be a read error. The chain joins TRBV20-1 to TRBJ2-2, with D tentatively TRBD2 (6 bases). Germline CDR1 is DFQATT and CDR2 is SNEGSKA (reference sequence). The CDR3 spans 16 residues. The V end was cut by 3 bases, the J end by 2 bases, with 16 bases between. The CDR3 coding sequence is TGCAGTGCTAGGGGCTCCGGGACTTCTAACACCGGGGAGCTGTTTTTT. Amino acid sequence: CSARGSGTSNTGELFF.

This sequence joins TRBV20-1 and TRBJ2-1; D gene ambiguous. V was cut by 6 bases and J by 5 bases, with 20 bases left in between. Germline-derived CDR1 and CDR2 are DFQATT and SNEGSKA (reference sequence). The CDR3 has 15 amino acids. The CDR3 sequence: CSATSSRVQDNEQFF. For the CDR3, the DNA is TGCAGTGCCACATCAAGCCGGGTGCAAGACAATGAGCAGTTCTTC.

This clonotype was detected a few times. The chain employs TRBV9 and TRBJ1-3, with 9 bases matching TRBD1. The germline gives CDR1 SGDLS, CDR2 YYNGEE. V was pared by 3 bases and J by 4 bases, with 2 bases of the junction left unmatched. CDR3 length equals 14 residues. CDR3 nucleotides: TGTGCCAGCAGCGGGACAGGGGTCGGAAACACCATATATTTT. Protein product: CASSGTGVGNTIYF.